The 29 T cell receptor beta chains below were found in one sample sequenced in a study of CD8 T cells in ankylosing spondylitis. No antigens are known for them. Study-wide results and limits: One TCR beta motif, made up of 7 or 8 highly homologous variants, appeared characteristic of ankylosing spondylitis blood.

TCRdb re-analysed the 5' RACE reads in MiXCR, keeping a single row per CDR3 protein. The sample carries about 500,000 distinct CDR3 sequences, roughly 5.2% recorded once. The sample comprised blood, either unsorted or a sorted T cell fraction (not recorded which). These receptors were obtained from a male donor with ankylosing spondylitis.

This clonotype appeared a few times. This sequence joins TRBV4-1 and TRBJ1-5, with unresolved D. Deletions cut 1 base from V and 0 bases from J, with 16 bases between. The CDR3 is 18 residues long. Germline V CDR1 and CDR2: MGHRA, YSYEKL. The CDR3 DNA reads as TGCGCCAGCAGCCAAGTGGGTCTCCTTGAGTATAGCAATCAGCCCCAGCATTTT. Translation: CASSQVGLLEYSNQPQHF.

This clonotype was seen ten or more times. The chain has TRBV5-1 and TRBJ2-3, with 15 positions matching TRBD2. Losses at the gene ends were 3 bases for V and 3 bases for J; bases not matched to a gene: 5. This CDR3 comprises 17 residues. The germline V gene has CDR1 SGHRS and CDR2 YFSETQ. The CDR3 nucleotides read TGCGCCAGCAGCTCCGGGACTAGCGGGAGGATAACAGATACGCAGTATTTT. Amino acid sequence: CASSSGTSGRITDTQYF.

In this sample, this clonotype turned up many times. V is TRBV18 and J is TRBJ2-7; 7 bases line up with TRBD1. The CDR3 runs to 15 residues. Germline-derived CDR1 and CDR2 are KGHSH and LQKENI. The junction had 8 bases not matched to a gene; V was cut back by 0 bases and J by 6 bases. Here the CDR3 reads CASSPPQQGVFEQYF. Here the CDR3 DNA reads TGTGCCAGCTCACCACCTCAGCAGGGGGTATTCGAGCAGTACTTC.

The gene calls are TRBV28 and TRBJ2-1; D is ambiguous. From germline, CDR1 is MDHEN and CDR2 SYDVKM. The CDR3 runs to 12 residues. Trimming left V 3 bases short and J 12 bases short, with 12 bases between. The CDR3 DNA is TGTGCCAGCAGTTTCCCCCTTTCCGGGCAGTTCTTC. As protein: CASSFPLSGQFF.

This clonotype was observed many times. The chain employs TRBV4-2 and TRBJ2-2, with D possibly matching TRBD2 (5 bases). The CDR3 is 15 residues long. Germline CDR1 reads LGHNA; CDR2 reads YNFKEQ. V gave up 7 bases and J gave up 2 bases, with 14 bases separating them. The CDR3 sequence: CASTRGGANTGELFF. The CDR3 nucleotides are TGTGCCAGCACCAGAGGAGGTGCAAACACCGGGGAGCTGTTTTTT.

This clonotype was seen at least ten times. The V and J genes are TRBV25-1 and TRBJ1-5; D possibly corresponds to TRBD1 (6 bases). CDR1 is MGHDK, CDR2 SYGVNS, per germline. There are 14 residues in the CDR3. V was shortened by 2 bases and J by 7 bases, with 12 bases between the two germline ends. The CDR3 here is CASSEMGAGQPQHF. The CDR3 DNA reads as TGTGCCAGCAGTGAAATGGGGGCAGGGCAGCCCCAGCATTTT.

This clonotype was recorded many times. The J gene is TRBJ2-3, the V gene TRBV20-1, with D possibly matching TRBD2 (5 bases). The V and J ends lost 2 bases and 4 bases respectively, with 13 bases between them. CDR1 DFQATT and CDR2 SNEGSKA come from the germline V gene (reference sequence). CDR3 size: 14 residues. The CDR3: CSARLADGSDTQYF. CDR3 bases: TGCAGTGCTAGACTAGCCGATGGGTCAGATACGCAGTATTTT.

Ten or more counts support this clonotype. J is TRBJ2-7 and V is TRBV7-8, with 7 bases that match TRBD2. CDR3 length equals 14 residues. Germline-derived CDR1 and CDR2 are SGHVS and FQNEAQ. The trim removed 4 bases at V and 6 bases at J, leaving 9 bases unmatched. As DNA, the CDR3 is TGTGCCAGCAGCTGGAGTGGGCGGGGGAGCGAGCAGTACTTC. Its translation is CASSWSGRGSEQYF. The variable domain in full, with the rest retrieved from reference TRBV7-8 and TRBJ2-7, is GAGVSQSPRYKVAKRGQDVALRCDPISGHVSLFWYQQALGQGPEFLTYFQNEAQLDKSGLPSDRFFAERPEGSVSTLKIQRTQQEDSAVYLCASSWSGRGSEQYFGPGTRLTVT.

Many counts were recorded for this clonotype. The rearrangement joins TRBV5-1 to TRBJ2-1; D remains unclear. The CDR3 sequence is 14 residues long. Trimming took off 0 bases at V and 12 bases at J, with 16 bases between the two ends. Germline CDR1 reads SGHRS; CDR2 reads YFSETQ. The CDR3 DNA is TGCGCCAGCAGCTTGGGCGGCGTTTCAGTCGGGCAGTTCTTC. This codes for CASSLGGVSVGQFF.

The chain carries TRBV5-1 and TRBJ2-7; D is perhaps TRBD1 (6 bases). V lost 1 base and J lost 3, with 14 bases in between. Germline assignment: CDR1 SGHRS and CDR2 YFSETQ. The length of the CDR3 is 15 residues. The CDR3: CASSLMNRDNYEQYF. The CDR3 region has the DNA TGCGCCAGCAGCTTGATGAACCGGGACAACTACGAGCAGTACTTC.

The chain is built from TRBV7-6 and TRBJ2-1; the D is unclear. The CDR3 contains 17 residues. Germline assignment: CDR1 SGHVS and CDR2 FNYEAQ. V dropped 1 base and J dropped 6 bases, with 19 bases sitting between them. In DNA, the CDR3 is TGTGCCAGCAGCTTAGACCTAATCGGGTTTAACAGCAATGAGCAGTTCTTC. This encodes CASSLDLIGFNSNEQFF.

This clonotype was seen only a few times. This chain uses TRBV20-1 with TRBJ1-5; a weak D match, TRBD1 (5 bases). V lost 5 bases to trimming and J lost 8 bases, with 16 bases between them. Germline loops: CDR1 DFQATT, CDR2 SNEGSKA (reference sequence). This CDR3 has 13 amino acids. The CDR3 DNA is TGCAGTGCTGATCGGGGCCCCCAGGAGCCCCAGCATTTT. This translates into CSADRGPQEPQHF.

This clonotype occurred many times. This chain links TRBV27 with TRBJ2-7; 9 bases agree with TRBD2. This CDR3 has 14 amino acids. The V segment lost 6 bases and the J segment 4 bases; nucleotides outside the gene matches: 7. The germline V gene encodes CDR1 MNHEY and CDR2 SMNVEV (reference sequence). The CDR3 region has the DNA TGTGCCAGCAGGGGGACTAGCATCAGTTACGAGCAGTACTTC. This codes for CASRGTSISYEQYF.

This clonotype occurred a few times. The V and J genes are TRBV5-1 and TRBJ2-5, with D possibly matching TRBD2 (5 bases). Trimming left V 2 bases short and J 5 bases short, with 10 bases between. There are 13 residues in the CDR3. Germline V CDR1 and CDR2: SGHRS, YFSETQ. CDR3 in DNA: TGCGCCAGCAGCTTCTCTAGCACCGAGACCCAGTACTTC. Protein sequence: CASSFSSTETQYF.

The sample holds many counts of this clonotype. The rearrangement joins TRBV9 to TRBJ2-3, with 9 positions matching TRBD2. V shed 5 bases and J 0 bases; nucleotides not matched to a gene: 13. The CDR3 is made up of 18 amino acids. Germline assignment: CDR1 SGDLS and CDR2 YYNGEE. CDR3 DNA: TGTGCCAGCAGACCTCGGGCGGGGGGGCCAACAAGCACAGATACGCAGTATTTT. Translating it yields CASRPRAGGPTSTDTQYF.

This clonotype was counted many times. V and J are TRBV4-2 and TRBJ1-4; 8 bases are shared with TRBD1. Germline V gives CDR1 LGHNA, CDR2 YNFKEQ. This CDR3 region has 14 residues. Trimming at V came to 4 bases and at J to 8 bases, leaving 6 bases not matched to a gene. The CDR3 region is CASSPDRVDEKLFF. The CDR3, as DNA: TGTGCCAGCAGCCCGGACAGGGTGGACGAAAAACTGTTTTTT.

This clonotype was seen many times. CDR3 loop: CSAWTGTGFTGELFF. The DNA of the CDR3 is TGCAGTGCGTGGACCGGGACAGGGTTCACCGGGGAGCTGTTTTTT. The chain has TRBV20-1 and TRBJ2-2; TRBD1 matches 9 bases. The ends lost 6 bases at V and 4 bases at J; junction bases unmatched: 9. The CDR3 is 15 amino acids. Germline CDR1 DFQATT, CDR2 SNEGSKA (reference sequence).

The V call is TRBV7-8, the J call TRBJ2-7, with 10 bases lining up with TRBD1. Germline CDR1 is SGHVS and CDR2 is FQNEAQ. Trimming at V came to 5 bases and at J to 7 bases, leaving 11 bases not matched to a gene. The CDR3 extends over 15 amino acids. CDR3 region: CASSLQTPGQGEQYF. In DNA form, the CDR3 reads TGTGCCAGCAGCCTACAGACCCCGGGACAGGGGGAGCAGTACTTC.

This clonotype showed up many times. J is TRBJ2-7 and V is TRBV5-1, with D possibly TRBD1 on 5 matching bases. Germline V gene data show CDR1 as SGHRS and CDR2 as YFSETQ. This CDR3 contains 14 residues. V gave up 5 bases and J gave up 2 bases, with 14 bases separating them. Here the CDR3 reads CASSPDTRTYEQYF. The CDR3 DNA reads as TGCGCCAGCAGTCCGGACACGAGAACCTACGAGCAGTACTTC.

This clonotype was picked up many times. The chain uses TRBV11-2 and TRBJ1-1, with TRBD1 matching over 8 bases. The CDR3 extends over 21 amino acids. Germline values: CDR1 SGHAT, CDR2 FQNNGV. Losses at the gene ends were 5 bases for V and 1 base for J; bases not matched to a gene: 24. The chain's CDR3 is CASSRSLVPYDRGMKNTEAFF. The CDR3 nucleotides are TGTGCCAGCAGCCGATCCTTGGTACCCTACGACAGGGGTATGAAGAACACTGAAGCTTTCTTT.

The sample holds a few counts of this clonotype. This rearrangement joins TRBV7-2 to TRBJ2-2, with D possibly called TRBD1 or TRBD2 (5 bases each). This CDR3 spans 14 amino acids. Germline-derived CDR1 and CDR2 are SGHTA and FQGNSA. Between the trimmed V and J ends, which lost 2 bases and 5 bases, there was a span of 9 bases. This CDR3 reads CASSLTGPTGELFF. In DNA, the CDR3 is TGTGCCAGCAGCTTAACGGGGCCAACCGGGGAGCTGTTTTTT.

The rearrangement joins TRBV11-2 to TRBJ2-7, with TRBD1 identical over 7 bases. Germline values: CDR1 SGHAT, CDR2 FQNNGV. The CDR3 has 17 residues. J was trimmed by 4 bases and V by 8 bases; bases with no gene match: 20. In DNA, the CDR3 is TGTGCCAGCCGCCCCCTCTTTACAGGGGAAGAACATTACGAGCAGTACTTC. This encodes CASRPLFTGEEHYEQYF.

This clonotype has more than one count but fewer than ten. The chain joins TRBV5-1 to TRBJ1-1; TRBD1 is a possible D gene (6 bases). Germline V CDR1 and CDR2: SGHRS, YFSETQ. The CDR3 length is 14 residues. The V gene lost 2 bases and the J gene lost 3 bases, with 11 bases spanning the gap. The CDR3 DNA is TGCGCCAGCAGCTTAGGGGGATACTACACTGAAGCTTTCTTT. Translation: CASSLGGYYTEAFF.

In this sample, this clonotype turned up many times. The chain carries TRBV12-3 or TRBV12-4 and TRBJ1-1; D is ambiguous. Trimming took off 6 bases at V and 3 bases at J, with 20 bases between the two ends. The CDR3 covers 16 residues. The DNA of the CDR3 is TGTGCCAGCAGACCGAGCGGAAGGAGGAGGTACACTGAAGCTTTCTTT. Amino acid sequence: CASRPSGRRRYTEAFF.

This clonotype was counted many times. The gene calls are TRBV20-1 and TRBJ2-7; 8 nucleotides agree with TRBD1. Germline CDR1 DFQATT, CDR2 SNEGSKA (reference sequence). Unmatched junction bases numbered 4, after V lost 3 bases and J lost 0 bases. This CDR3 is 14 amino acids long. The CDR3 nucleotides read TGCAGTGCTAGGCGACAGGGGAGCTCCTACGAGCAGTACTTC. This sequence encodes CSARRQGSSYEQYF.

This clonotype was seen repeatedly, ten times or more. The CDR3 loop is CSAIEQGYRNQPQHF. In nucleotides, the CDR3 is TGCAGTGCAATCGAACAGGGTTATCGCAATCAGCCCCAGCATTTT. The V call is TRBV20-1, the J call TRBJ1-5; D is possibly TRBD1 (6 bases). The V and J ends lost 6 bases and 2 bases respectively, with 17 bases between them. The CDR3 totals 15 residues. CDR1 DFQATT and CDR2 SNEGSKA come from the germline V gene (reference sequence).

This clonotype was seen repeatedly, ten times or more. J is TRBJ2-7 and V is TRBV10-3, with 7 positions matching TRBD2. The CDR3 is made up of 14 amino acids. Germline CDR1 is ENHRY and CDR2 is SYGVKD. V gave up 8 bases and J gave up 5 bases; unmatched junction bases: 12. The DNA for the CDR3 is TGTGCCATCGGAGGGGCGGGAGCGGGTCACGAGCAGTACTTC. Translation gives CAIGGAGAGHEQYF.

This clonotype was seen ten or more times. The chain carries TRBV12-3 or TRBV12-4 and TRBJ1-1; D might be TRBD1 (6 bases). V shed 6 bases and J shed 0 bases, with 14 bases lying between them. The CDR3 has 15 amino acids. CDR3 DNA: TGTGCCAGCAGCCATGATACAGGGCTGAACACTGAAGCTTTCTTT. This gives the protein CASSHDTGLNTEAFF.

The chain has TRBV18 and TRBJ1-1; D gene uncertain. V shed 5 bases and J shed 1 base, with 14 bases lying between them. This CDR3 spans 15 amino acids. Germline V gives CDR1 KGHSH, CDR2 LQKENI. The CDR3 nucleotides read TGTGCCAGCTCAGCGAGTAAAGTGACGAACACTGAAGCTTTCTTT. Translated: CASSASKVTNTEAFF. The whole variable domain, remainder taken from reference TRBV18 and TRBJ1-1, is NAGVMQNPRHLVRRRGQEARLRCSPMKGHSHVYWYRQLPEEGLKFMVYLQKENIIDESGMPKERFSAEFPKEGPSILRIQQVVRGDSAAYFCASSASKVTNTEAFFGQGTRLTVV.